This TCR beta chain was sequenced for a study of spatial heterogeneity in lung cancer. The time point: sample taken at primary tumor resection. Turning to this clonotype: Because this beta chain is a stray read in a library intended to capture alpha chains, its abundance should not be given much weight.

Via MiXCR, TCRdb re-called the 5' RACE reads, giving one row per CDR3 protein. The table lists about 300 distinct CDR3 sequences, 12% of them singletons, with around 32% in the top ten. Germline loops: CDR1 SGHTA, CDR2 FQGNSA. Between the trimmed V and J ends, which lost 2 bases and 5 bases, there was a span of 3 bases. The CDR3 totals 11 residues. The origin of this receptor is a male donor with early-stage non-small cell lung cancer. V and J are TRBV7-2 and TRBJ2-5; D is unclear. The specimen comprised normal lung tissue next to the tumor, sampled at surgery. Here the CDR3 reads CASSLSETQYF. As DNA, the CDR3 is TGTGCCAGCAGCTTAAGTGAGACCCAGTACTTC.